The 19 T cell receptor beta chains presented below share a single source sample, sequenced in a study of T cells in Graves' hyperthyroidism and ophthalmopathy. What was amplified from RNA transcripts were TCR beta CDR3 regions. HTBI primers were the set used in a first-round RT-PCR of the TCR CDR3. TCRdb re-called the multiplex PCR reads with MiXCR, one entry per CDR3 protein. This table holds 550,000 to 700,000 distinct CDR3 sequences, roughly 15% found once. The sequencing sample was made of blood. These TCRs come from a woman in her thirties or forties with Graves' ophthalmopathy.

This clonotype has a handful of counts. The V gene is TRBV28, the J gene TRBJ2-7, with TRBD1 identical over 9 bases. From germline, CDR1 is MDHEN and CDR2 SYDVKM. V shed 3 bases and J 3 bases; nucleotides not matched to a gene: 9. This CDR3 spans 16 amino acids. The CDR3 spells CASSFLEQGAFYEQYF. CDR3 DNA: TGTGCCAGCAGTTTTTTAGAACAGGGGGCTTTCTACGAGCAGTACTTC.

The CDR3 DNA reads TGCAGCGTTGAAGTAGGGGTGGGGGAGACCCAGTACTTC. This sequence encodes CSVEVGVGETQYF. This chain connects TRBV29-1 to TRBJ2-5; TRBD1 is a possible D gene (5 bases). V was pared by 1 base and J by 5 bases, with 11 bases between. The CDR3 contains 13 residues. The germline CDR1 and CDR2 sequences are SQVTM and ANQGSEA.

This clonotype occurred many times. This rearrangement joins TRBV20-1 to TRBJ2-7; 10 positions agree with TRBD2. The CDR3 sequence is 14 residues long. After removal of 5 bases from V and 0 bases from J, the junction contained 4 bases not matched to a gene. Germline CDR1 is DFQATT and CDR2 is SNEGSKA (reference sequence). DNA of the CDR3: TGCAGTGCTTGGACTAGCGGAACCTCCTACGAGCAGTACTTC. It encodes CSAWTSGTSYEQYF.

CDR3 DNA: TGCAGCGTTGGGGCAGGTATCAACTATGGCTACACCTTC. Translation gives CSVGAGINYGYTF. The chain employs TRBV29-1 and TRBJ1-2; D remains ambiguous. Looked up from germline, CDR1 is SQVTM and CDR2 is ANQGSEA. Trimming shortened V by 4 bases and J by 2 bases, and 11 bases separated the two germline ends. The CDR3 covers 13 residues.

The rearrangement uses TRBV27 and TRBJ1-2, with a possible D match to TRBD1 (6 bases). The V gene lost 7 bases and the J gene lost 5 bases, with 20 bases spanning the gap. Germline assignment: CDR1 MNHEY and CDR2 SMNVEV (reference sequence). This CDR3 spans 15 amino acids. CDR3 loop: CASTPATGLGYGYTF. The CDR3 nucleotides read TGTGCCAGCACCCCCGCGACAGGCCTGGGGTATGGCTACACCTTC.

This clonotype was observed at least ten times. The rearrangement joins TRBV28 to TRBJ1-2; D not resolved. With 5 bases removed from V and 2 bases from J, the gap between germline ends came to 12 bases. This CDR3 comprises 14 residues. The germline gives CDR1 MDHEN, CDR2 SYDVKM. The CDR3 DNA is TGTGCCAGCAGTCCCCCCCTACCAAACTATGGCTACACCTTC. It codes for CASSPPLPNYGYTF.

Only a few counts were recorded for this clonotype. The gene calls are TRBV12-3 or TRBV12-4 and TRBJ2-7; possible D gene TRBD2, 6 bases. V was clipped by 3 bases and J by 6 bases, with 15 bases between them. The CDR3 has 14 residues. CDR3 in DNA: TGTGCCAGCAGTTTCTGGCGGGACGGTGTCGAGCAGTACTTC. It specifies CASSFWRDGVEQYF.

Many counts were recorded for this clonotype. The chain has TRBV9 and TRBJ2-7; TRBD1 or TRBD2 may be the D gene (7 bases each). The germline V gene encodes CDR1 SGDLS and CDR2 YYNGEE. This CDR3 contains 14 residues. Trimming took 4 bases from V and 6 from J, leaving 17 bases between them. The DNA of the CDR3 is TGTGCCAGCAGCCCTCGGGACAGACTAGCCGAGCAGTACTTC. Protein: CASSPRDRLAEQYF.

This clonotype was counted many times. V gene TRBV19 combines with J gene TRBJ1-5, with a weak D call TRBD1 (5 bases). The CDR3 is 13 residues long. Per germline, CDR1 LNHDA and CDR2 SQIVND (reference sequence). Trimming removed 8 bases at V and 4 bases at J, with 12 bases between. CDR3 nucleotide sequence: TGTGCCAGTTCGGGGGACCCAAATCAGCCCCAGCATTTT. Encoded protein: CASSGDPNQPQHF. The complete variable domain, with remaining parts taken from reference TRBV19 and TRBJ1-5, reads DGGITQSPKYLFRKEGQNVTLSCEQNLNHDAMYWYRQDPGQGLRLIYYSQIVNDFQKGDIAEGYSVSREKKESFPLTVTSAQKNPTAFYLCASSGDPNQPQHFGDGTRLSIL.

The table lists this clonotype with many counts. The rearrangement joins TRBV20-1 to TRBJ2-2; the match to TRBD1 covers 8 bases. The V segment lost 5 bases and the J segment 4 bases; nucleotides outside the gene matches: 6. In germline, CDR1 is DFQATT, CDR2 SNEGSKA (reference sequence). The CDR3 is 14 amino acids. CDR3 protein: CSARHRGSTGELFF. The CDR3 nucleotides are TGCAGTGCTCGCCACAGGGGGTCCACCGGGGAGCTGTTTTTT.

In its sample, this clonotype was seen once. The rearrangement joins TRBV20-1 to TRBJ1-6, with a tentative D call TRBD1 (6 bases). This CDR3 is 14 amino acids long. Germline lookup yields CDR1 DFQATT and CDR2 SNEGSKA (reference sequence). Trimming took off 3 bases at V and 7 bases at J, with 13 bases between the two ends. CDR3 protein: CSASRGLGNSPLHF. DNA of the CDR3: TGCAGTGCTAGCAGGGGATTGGGGAATTCACCCCTCCACTTT.

The rearrangement joins TRBV5-1 to TRBJ1-1; D call uncertain. The V and J ends lost 0 bases and 4 bases respectively, with 7 bases between them. The CDR3 totals 13 residues. The germline V gene encodes CDR1 SGHRS and CDR2 YFSETQ. The CDR3, as DNA: TGCGCCAGCAGCTTGGTAGAAAGCACTGAAGCTTTCTTT. Translation: CASSLVESTEAFF.

Only a few counts were recorded for this clonotype. The chain carries TRBV11-2 and TRBJ2-7; weak D call: TRBD2 (5 bases). The V and J ends lost 1 base and 4 bases respectively, with 14 bases between them. Germline CDR1 SGHAT, CDR2 FQNNGV. CDR3 length: 15 residues. CDR3 sequence reads: CASSLGAVPGYEQYF. DNA for the CDR3: TGTGCCAGCAGCTTAGGAGCGGTCCCCGGGTACGAGCAGTACTTC. The full variable domain, rest sourced from reference TRBV11-2 and TRBJ2-7, is EAGVAQSPRYKIIEKRQSVAFWCNPISGHATLYWYQQILGQGPKLLIQFQNNGVVDDSQLPKDRFSAERLKGVDSTLKIQPAKLEDSAVYLCASSLGAVPGYEQYFGPGTRLTVT.

This CDR3 reads CATSRPRTEDPNTEAFF. CDR3 bases: TGTGCCACCAGCAGACCCCGGACAGAAGACCCGAACACTGAAGCTTTCTTT. V is TRBV15 and J is TRBJ1-1; tentatively, D is TRBD1 (6 bases). The CDR3 totals 17 residues. Germline V gene sequence: CDR1 LNHNV, CDR2 YYDKDF (reference sequence). V dropped 2 bases and J dropped 1 base, with 17 bases sitting between them.

This clonotype has at least ten counts. One end of the junction does not line up with germline, which may come from a read error. The chain combines TRBV12-5 with TRBJ2-7, with 9 bases fitting TRBD2. Germline V gene lookup returns CDR1 LGHNT and CDR2 FRNRAP. The CDR3 runs 12 residues. In DNA, the CDR3 is TGTGCTAGTGGTTTGGACGAGACTAGCGGCGGCTTC. This sequence encodes CASGLDETSGGF.

The V call is TRBV12-3 or TRBV12-4, the J call TRBJ1-5, with D possibly being TRBD1 (6 bases). This CDR3 is 16 amino acids long. V was pared by 8 bases and J by 7 bases, with 24 bases between. In DNA form, the CDR3 reads TGTGCCAGCTTGGCGGGGGCAGGGGTCCCCCTGCAGCCCCAGCATTTT. This encodes CASLAGAGVPLQPQHF.

Details on this clonotype: A clone one base away is much larger, so this may be a read error. The V and J genes are TRBV2 and TRBJ1-1, with TRBD1 matching over 10 bases. The CDR3 contains 14 residues. From germline, CDR1 is SNHLY and CDR2 FYNNEI. The CDR3 here is CDSSQDRGKTEAFF. The CDR3 bases are TGTGACAGCAGCCAGGACAGGGGGAAGACTGAAGCTTTCTTT.

The chain employs TRBV27 and TRBJ1-5, with no clear D. The CDR3 is 14 amino acids. V dropped 5 bases and J dropped 1 base, with 9 bases sitting between them. Germline CDR1 and CDR2: MNHEY and SMNVEV (reference sequence). The CDR3 DNA reads as TGTGCCAGCAGTCGGACGGCAAGCAATCAGCCCCAGCATTTT. Translating it yields CASSRTASNQPQHF.

V gene TRBV28 combines with J gene TRBJ2-5; TRBD1 might be the D (6 bases). Germline V CDR1 and CDR2: MDHEN, SYDVKM. Trimming removed 6 bases at V and 4 bases at J, with 15 bases between. The CDR3 is 14 amino acids. CDR3 nucleotides: TGTGCCAGCAGCCAAGGCGGACAGAGAGAGACCCAGTACTTC. This codes for CASSQGGQRETQYF. The full variable domain, rest sourced from reference TRBV28 and TRBJ2-5, is DVKVTQSSRYLVKRTGEKVFLECVQDMDHENMFWYRQDPGLGLRLIYFSYDVKMKEKGDIPEGYSVSREKKERFSLILESASTNQTSMYLCASSQGGQRETQYFGPGTRLLVL.